This T cell receptor beta chain came from a study of T cells after yellow fever vaccination. Study summary: Some fractions had low cell numbers, and these were prepared with SMART-Seq v4 Ultra Low Input.

Points from the study as a whole: Sorted repertoires could include abundant contaminating clonotypes from bulk cells.

They built TCR cDNA with 5'RACE template switching, a step that put in a universal primer site and UMIs. MiXCR, run by TCRdb on the 5' RACE reads, gives a single entry per CDR3 protein. The sample consists of nearly 550,000 distinct CDR3 sequences, roughly 19% of them appearing once. Germline CDR1 reads LNHNV; CDR2 reads YYDKDF (reference sequence). V dropped 3 bases and J dropped 0 bases, with 14 bases sitting between them. The CDR3 length is 16 residues. With respect to this clonotype: Its antigen is not known.

The V call is TRBV15, the J call TRBJ1-1; D possibly corresponds to TRBD1 (6 bases). This receptor was identified in a young man who received the YFV17D yellow fever vaccine. The source material was PBMCs, sampled 15 days after the yellow fever booster vaccination. The CDR3 here is CATSSGGLGMNTEAFF. CDR3 coding DNA: TGTGCCACCAGCAGTGGGGGCCTGGGGATGAACACTGAAGCTTTCTTT.